The 30 T cell receptor beta chains given below trace back to one sample, sequenced in a study of blood T cells in healthy people across ages. The second PCR ran about 6 to 12 cycles with a sample-barcoded 5' primer and J-beta primers. TCRdb recomputed calls from the 5' RACE reads with MiXCR, one row per CDR3 protein. The repertoire includes hundreds of thousands of distinct CDR3 sequences, 40% to 50% of them detected once, and roughly 18% sits in the top ten. Sequenced material: blood. Receptors originate from a man between 60 and 70 years old in good health.

This clonotype has a handful of counts. The V and J genes are TRBV2 and TRBJ2-3; D uncertain. Trimming took off 6 bases at V and 3 bases at J, with 16 bases between the two ends. Germline V CDR1 and CDR2: SNHLY, FYNNEI. The CDR3 sequence is 15 residues long. CDR3 protein: CASSPGLLGTDTQYF. As DNA, the CDR3 is TGTGCCAGCAGCCCTGGGCTTTTGGGGACAGATACGCAGTATTTT. Using reference TRBV2 and TRBJ2-3 for the parts outside the CDR3, the full variable domain is EPEVTQTPSHQVTQMGQEVILRCVPISNHLYFYWYRQILGQKVEFLVSFYNNEISEKSEIFDDQFSVERPDGSNFTLKIRSTKLEDSAMYFCASSPGLLGTDTQYFGPGTRLTVL.

The rearrangement joins TRBV6-5 to TRBJ2-2; D might be TRBD1 (6 bases). Germline CDR1 MNHEY, CDR2 SVGAGI. CDR3 size: 15 residues. V was cut by 0 bases and J by 7 bases, with 12 bases left in between. CDR3 in DNA: TGTGCCAGCAGTTACTCTACAGGGATCAGCGGGGAGCTGTTTTTT. It is translated as CASSYSTGISGELFF.

This clonotype was seen a few times. V is TRBV7-9 and J is TRBJ2-1; 7 nucleotides agree with TRBD1. The CDR3 extends over 12 amino acids. CDR1 and CDR2 from the germline V gene are SEHNR and FQNEAQ (reference sequence). With V trimmed by 5 bases and J by 10 bases, 5 bases remained unmatched. The CDR3 bases are TGTGCCAGCAGCGACAGGGCCAGGGAGCAGTTCTTC. Its translation: CASSDRAREQFF.

The V and J genes are TRBV12-5 and TRBJ2-1; D uncertain. The CDR3 runs to 12 residues. Germline V lookup: CDR1 LGHNT, CDR2 FRNRAP. V was clipped by 4 bases and J by 12 bases, with 13 bases between them. CDR3 DNA: TGTGCTAGTGGTTCGACGGGTTCGGGGCAGTTCTTC. Its protein product is CASGSTGSGQFF.

The gene calls are TRBV30 and TRBJ1-6, with TRBD1 identical over 8 bases. V lost 3 bases to trimming and J lost 8 bases; unmatched junction nucleotides: 9. This CDR3 has 15 residues. Germline loops: CDR1 GTSNPN, CDR2 SVGIG (reference sequence). CDR3 protein: CAWSPRQGTDSPLHF. CDR3 sequence (DNA): TGTGCCTGGAGCCCCAGACAGGGGACTGATTCACCCCTCCACTTT.

J is TRBJ2-7 and V is TRBV2; tentatively, D is TRBD2 (5 bases). The assigned J gene may be wrong: the sequence end matches TRBJ2-5 better. The CDR3 is 14 amino acids. From germline, CDR1 is SNHLY and CDR2 FYNNEI. The DNA of the CDR3 is TGTGCCAGCAGTGAAGCCTCCGGGATGGGGACCCAGTACTTC. It translates to CASSEASGMGTQYF.

The J gene is TRBJ2-1, the V gene TRBV29-1, with D hard to call. V was clipped by 4 bases and J by 6 bases, with 10 bases between them. CDR1 and CDR2 from the germline V gene are SQVTM and ANQGSEA. The CDR3 spans 12 residues. CDR3 in amino acids: CSVGEGSNEQFF. In nucleotides, the CDR3 is TGCAGCGTTGGTGAAGGGTCCAATGAGCAGTTCTTC.

The chain is built from TRBV7-2 and TRBJ1-2; unclear D gene. This CDR3 region has 15 residues. Germline values: CDR1 SGHTA, CDR2 FQGNSA. Trimming took off 5 bases at V and 0 bases at J, with 13 bases between the two ends. The CDR3: CASSSGRSSNYGYTF. The CDR3 DNA reads TGTGCCAGCAGCAGCGGACGGTCCTCTAACTATGGCTACACCTTC.

This clonotype was counted many times. V usage is TRBV4-1 and J usage is TRBJ2-3, with 9 bases aligning to TRBD2. The V segment lost 2 bases and the J segment 1 base; nucleotides outside the gene matches: 1. Per the germline V gene, CDR1 is MGHRA and CDR2 is YSYEKL. The CDR3 length is 15 residues. The CDR3: CASSQLAGGTDTQYF. CDR3 nucleotides: TGCGCCAGCAGCCAATTAGCGGGGGGCACAGATACGCAGTATTTT.

The chain couples TRBV20-1 to TRBJ1-6; D is possibly TRBD1 (6 bases). The CDR3 length is 16 residues. From germline, CDR1 is DFQATT and CDR2 SNEGSKA (reference sequence). V lost 0 bases to trimming and J lost 7 bases, with 16 bases between them. The CDR3 is CSARDRQALGNSPLHF. As DNA, the CDR3 is TGCAGTGCTAGAGATCGACAGGCCTTAGGGAATTCACCCCTCCACTTT.

The V gene is TRBV20-1, the J gene TRBJ2-1; 9 bases are shared with TRBD2. Germline CDR1 is DFQATT and CDR2 is SNEGSKA (reference sequence). The V segment lost 0 bases and the J segment 7 bases; nucleotides outside the gene matches: 10. The CDR3 covers 16 residues. CDR3 residues: CSARDLELAGKNEQFF. The CDR3 nucleotides are TGCAGTGCTAGAGATTTGGAGCTAGCGGGAAAAAATGAGCAGTTCTTC.

The chain uses TRBV3-1 and TRBJ2-3, with a weak D call TRBD1 (6 bases). V was clipped by 5 bases and J by 2 bases, with 14 bases between them. The germline V gene has CDR1 LGHDT and CDR2 YNNKEL (reference sequence). The CDR3 runs to 15 residues. DNA for the CDR3: TGTGCCAGCAGCTTAGGGGGTGTTTACACAGATACGCAGTATTTT. This encodes CASSLGGVYTDTQYF.

This clonotype has just a few counts. This chain joins TRBV20-1 and TRBJ1-6; TRBD1 is a possible D gene (6 bases). V gave up 5 bases and J gave up 3 bases, with 8 bases separating them. There are 13 residues in the CDR3. Germline V CDR1 and CDR2: DFQATT, SNEGSKA (reference sequence). This chain's CDR3 is CSAVDSYNSPLHF. The CDR3 DNA reads as TGCAGTGCTGTGGACAGCTATAATTCACCCCTCCACTTT.

This clonotype was seen a few times. The rearrangement links TRBV20-1 to TRBJ2-2, with TRBD1 matching over 8 bases. Per the germline V gene, CDR1 is DFQATT and CDR2 is SNEGSKA (reference sequence). Unmatched junction bases numbered 4, after V lost 3 bases and J lost 1 base. The CDR3 contains 15 residues. CDR3 loop: CSARVGTGNTGELFF. The CDR3 nucleotides read TGCAGTGCTAGGGTCGGGACAGGGAACACCGGGGAGCTGTTTTTT.

The V call is TRBV7-9, the J call TRBJ1-2; 8 positions agree with TRBD1. The CDR3 is made up of 15 amino acids. Germline trimming cut 7 bases from V and 6 bases from J; bases unmatched to any gene: 13. In germline, CDR1 is SEHNR, CDR2 FQNEAQ (reference sequence). The CDR3 coding sequence is TGTGCCAGCAATTCGAGGGGGCAGGGGGCCCATGGCTACACCTTC. This translates into CASNSRGQGAHGYTF.

CDR3 in DNA: TGTGCCAGCAGTTTCGCCGGGAGGGAAGAGACCCAGTACTTC. Translated: CASSFAGREETQYF. The chain employs TRBV27 and TRBJ2-5, with 8 bases matching TRBD2. Germline V lookup: CDR1 MNHEY, CDR2 SMNVEV (reference sequence). The length of the CDR3 is 14 residues. J gave up 3 bases and V 3 bases, and 3 bases lay outside the gene matches.

This chain connects TRBV18 to TRBJ1-3, with 7 bases lining up with TRBD1. The V and J ends lost 8 bases and 1 base, in that order; junction bases with no gene match: 8. The germline V gene has CDR1 KGHSH and CDR2 LQKENI. This CDR3 has 15 amino acids. The CDR3 nucleotides are TGTGCCAGCACGCGACAGGGCGCATCTGGAAACACCATATATTTT. It translates to CASTRQGASGNTIYF.

This clonotype was counted a few times. As DNA, the CDR3 is TGTGCCAGCAGCCCCGCCTTTCGAGCGGGTGAAGCTTTCTTT. As protein: CASSPAFRAGEAFF. The V call is TRBV14, the J call TRBJ1-1; no clear D gene. Germline V gene data show CDR1 as SGHDN and CDR2 as FVKESK. V was cut by 4 bases and J by 7 bases, with 16 bases left in between. The CDR3 loop spans 14 amino acids.

The V and J genes are TRBV10-3 and TRBJ2-4; D is perhaps TRBD1 (5 bases). Looked up from germline, CDR1 is ENHRY and CDR2 is SYGVKD. The CDR3 spans 14 residues. Trimming removed 5 bases from V and 2 bases from J, with 10 bases in between. This CDR3 is CAISTQATKNIQYF. The CDR3 bases are TGTGCCATCAGTACACAGGCTACCAAAAACATTCAGTACTTC.

CDR3: CASSPGGDRGKTQYF. CDR3 nucleotides: TGCGCCAGCAGCCCAGGGGGCGACAGGGGTAAGACCCAGTACTTC. The chain links TRBV5-1 to TRBJ2-5; 8 bases line up with TRBD1. Germline trimming cut 4 bases from V and 6 bases from J; bases unmatched to any gene: 11. The V gene's germline CDR1 is SGHRS and CDR2 YFSETQ. The CDR3 runs to 15 residues.

This rearrangement joins TRBV2 to TRBJ2-5; D is uncertain. The germline V gene encodes CDR1 SNHLY and CDR2 FYNNEI. This CDR3 is 14 amino acids long. Deletions cut 2 bases from V and 2 bases from J, with 9 bases between. The CDR3 loop is CASSEYRVQETQYF. The CDR3 DNA follows: TGTGCCAGCAGTGAATATCGGGTTCAAGAGACCCAGTACTTC. Combining the CDR3 with reference TRBV2 and TRBJ2-5 gives the whole variable domain EPEVTQTPSHQVTQMGQEVILRCVPISNHLYFYWYRQILGQKVEFLVSFYNNEISEKSEIFDDQFSVERPDGSNFTLKIRSTKLEDSAMYFCASSEYRVQETQYFGPGTRLLVL.

V is TRBV12-3 or TRBV12-4 and J is TRBJ2-3; D is unresolved. The V end lost 6 bases, the J end lost 0 bases, and 10 bases lay between the germline ends. The CDR3 consists of 14 residues. The CDR3: CASRESLSTDTQYF. As DNA, the CDR3 is TGTGCCAGCAGGGAATCATTGAGCACAGATACGCAGTATTTT.

This clonotype was recorded a few times. This chain connects TRBV7-2 to TRBJ2-3; D ambiguous. V lost 5 bases and J 2 bases, leaving 5 bases between the germline ends. The CDR3 contains 12 residues. Germline values: CDR1 SGHTA, CDR2 FQGNSA. CDR3 sequence: CASSHYTDTQYF. In DNA form, the CDR3 reads TGTGCCAGCAGCCACTACACAGATACGCAGTATTTT.

This sequence joins TRBV6-6 and TRBJ2-5; tentative D call: TRBD2 (7 bases). This CDR3 has 17 amino acids. V lost 0 bases and J 2 bases, leaving 16 bases between the germline ends. Per germline, CDR1 MNHNY and CDR2 SVGAGI (reference sequence). The CDR3 sequence: CASSYSPGAGAQETQYF. The CDR3 region has the DNA TGTGCCAGCAGTTACTCTCCAGGGGCGGGAGCACAAGAGACCCAGTACTTC.

The chain employs TRBV24-1 and TRBJ2-7; 12 bases are shared with TRBD1. TRBJ2-5 matches the DNA end more closely, so the J call is doubtful. CDR3 length: 15 amino acids. Germline V CDR1 and CDR2: KGHDR, SFDVKD. The CDR3 region has the DNA TGTGCCACCAGTGATTTAGGGACAGGGGGCGAGACCCAGTACTTC. Amino acids: CATSDLGTGGETQYF.

DNA for the CDR3: TGCGCCAGCAGCCAAGACGGGGGGGGCTCCTACGAGCAGTACTTC. Its protein product is CASSQDGGGSYEQYF. The gene calls are TRBV4-3 and TRBJ2-7, with 8 bases identical to TRBD2. After removal of 0 bases from V and 0 bases from J, the junction contained 1 base not matched to a gene. Germline V CDR1 and CDR2: LGHNA, YSLEER. The CDR3 contains 15 residues.

The chain recombines TRBV7-8 with TRBJ2-4, with 7 bases aligning to TRBD1. The end of the DNA aligns better with TRBJ2-7, so the J call may be wrong. The CDR3 is 14 amino acids. Germline V gene sequence: CDR1 SGHVS, CDR2 FQNEAQ. In nucleotides, the CDR3 is TGTGCCAGCAGCTTAGTCCAGGGGGAATACGAGCAGTACTTC. Residues: CASSLVQGEYEQYF.

V gene TRBV7-2 combines with J gene TRBJ2-3; tentative D call: TRBD2 (6 bases). Trimming stripped 0 bases from V and 1 base from J, with 11 bases between. Germline lookup yields CDR1 SGHTA and CDR2 FQGNSA. CDR3 length: 16 amino acids. This chain's CDR3 is CASSLARGSRTDTQYF. The CDR3 nucleotides are TGTGCCAGCAGCTTAGCGCGGGGCAGTCGCACAGATACGCAGTATTTT.

This chain joins TRBV7-2 and TRBJ2-5, with D possibly TRBD1 on 6 matching bases. Germline V lookup: CDR1 SGHTA, CDR2 FQGNSA. The CDR3 runs to 16 residues. The germline V and J ends were trimmed by 5 bases and 2 bases, with 18 bases remaining between them. The CDR3 spells CASSAITGKRQETQYF. The CDR3 DNA reads as TGTGCCAGCAGCGCTATAACAGGGAAGAGACAAGAGACCCAGTACTTC.

The sample holds one count of this clonotype. V usage is TRBV9 and J usage is TRBJ2-7; no definite D call. V gave up 0 bases and J gave up 2 bases, with 6 bases separating them. Germline V gene lookup returns CDR1 SGDLS and CDR2 YYNGEE. The CDR3 contains 13 residues. CDR3 protein: CASSVDQAYEQYF. CDR3 nucleotide sequence: TGTGCCAGCAGCGTAGATCAGGCCTACGAGCAGTACTTC.